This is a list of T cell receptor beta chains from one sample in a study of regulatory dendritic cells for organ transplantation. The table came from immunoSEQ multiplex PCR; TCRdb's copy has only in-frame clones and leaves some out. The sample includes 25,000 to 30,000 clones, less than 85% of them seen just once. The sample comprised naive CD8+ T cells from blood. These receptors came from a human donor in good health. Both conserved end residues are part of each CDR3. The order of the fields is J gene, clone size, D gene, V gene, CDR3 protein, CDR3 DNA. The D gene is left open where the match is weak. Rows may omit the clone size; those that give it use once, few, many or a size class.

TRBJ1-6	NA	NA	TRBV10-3	CAISETAYNSPLHF	TGTGCCATCAGCGAGACAGCCTATAATTCACCCCTCCACTTT
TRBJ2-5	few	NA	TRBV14	CASSVTGGPWETQYF	TGTGCCAGCAGCGTAACCGGGGGGCCCTGGGAGACCCAGTACTTC
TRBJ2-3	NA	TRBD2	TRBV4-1	CASSPWTSVSTDTQYF	TGCGCCAGCAGCCCGTGGACTAGCGTCAGCACAGATACGCAGTATTTT
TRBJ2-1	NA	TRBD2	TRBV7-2	CASSLVSGGYNEQFF	TGTGCCAGCAGCTTAGTTAGCGGGGGATACAATGAGCAGTTCTTC
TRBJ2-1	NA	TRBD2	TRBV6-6	CASSTPGLAGTNEQFF	TGTGCCAGCAGTACTCCGGGACTAGCGGGGACGAATGAGCAGTTCTTC
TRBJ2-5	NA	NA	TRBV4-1	CASSQHNGGPQETQYF	TGCGCCAGCAGCCAACATAACGGGGGGCCGCAAGAGACCCAGTACTTC
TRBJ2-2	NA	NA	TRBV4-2	CASSQDARGTGELFF	TGTGCCAGCAGCCAAGATGCTAGGGGCACCGGGGAGCTGTTTTTT
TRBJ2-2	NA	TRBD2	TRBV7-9	CASSARTSATGELFF	TGTGCCAGCAGCGCAAGGACTAGCGCTACCGGGGAGCTGTTTTTT
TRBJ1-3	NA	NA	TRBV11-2	CASSPGLLIGGNTIYF	TGTGCCAGCAGCCCCGGACTCCTCATAGGAGGAAACACCATATATTTT
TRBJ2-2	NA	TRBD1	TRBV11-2	CASSIDRGNTGELFF	TGTGCCAGCAGCATTGACAGGGGGAACACCGGGGAGCTGTTTTTT
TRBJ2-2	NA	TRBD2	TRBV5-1	CASSIRTSGVYGELFF	TGCGCCAGCAGCATCCGGACTAGCGGGGTTTACGGGGAGCTGTTTTTT
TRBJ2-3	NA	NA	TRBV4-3	CASSQDVRGVLDTQYF	TGCGCCAGCAGCCAAGATGTCAGGGGAGTCTTAGATACGCAGTATTTT
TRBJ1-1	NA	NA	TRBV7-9	CASSLDRHEAFF	TGTGCCAGCAGCTTGGACAGACATGAAGCTTTCTTT
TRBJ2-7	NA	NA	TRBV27	CASSLADAYEQYF	TGTGCCAGCAGTTTGGCAGATGCCTACGAGCAGTACTTC
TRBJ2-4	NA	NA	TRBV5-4	CASSLTRDSGSVTKNIQYF	TGTGCCAGCAGCCTGACCCGGGACTCAGGGAGTGTGACCAAAAACATTCAGTACTTC
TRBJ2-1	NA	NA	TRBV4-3	CASSHLELNEQFF	TGCGCCAGCAGCCACCTCGAACTCAATGAGCAGTTCTTC